The T cell receptor (beta chain) under discussion was sequenced for a study of blood T cell repertoires in COVID-19. V lost 1 base, J lost 4 bases, and 9 bases stayed unmatched. This CDR3 is built from 17 residues. The germline gives CDR1 KGHSH, CDR2 LQKENI. The repertoire was sequenced with immunoSEQ multiplex PCR; TCRdb's copy has only in-frame clones and lacks some. The sample lists about 150,000 clones; 75% to 95% were seen once. The sample consisted of peripheral blood. This clonotype was obtained from a man aged 50 to 60 with acute or convalescent COVID-19. The rearrangement joins TRBV18 to TRBJ2-7, with TRBD2 identical over 11 bases. In nucleotides, the CDR3 is TGTGCCAGCTCACCACGGGGAATAGCGGGAGGGCCGTACGAGCAGTACTTC. Amino acids: CASSPRGIAGGPYEQYF. Complete variable domain (other parts from reference TRBV18 and TRBJ2-7): NAGVMQNPRHLVRRRGQEARLRCSPMKGHSHVYWYRQLPEEGLKFMVYLQKENIIDESGMPKERFSAEFPKEGPSILRIQQVVRGDSAAYFCASSPRGIAGGPYEQYFGPGTRLTVT.